This T cell receptor beta chain was sequenced during a study of blood T cell repertoires in COVID-19. Sequencing used immunoSEQ multiplex PCR; TCRdb keeps in-frame clones, though not all of them. The sample consists of fewer than 250,000 clones, 65% to 90% of them appearing once. The V gene's germline CDR1 is MNHEY and CDR2 SMNVEV (reference sequence). The CDR3 runs 16 residues. Deletions cut 3 bases from V and 0 bases from J, with 15 bases between. Sequenced material: peripheral blood. This sequence was found in a woman in her 50s with acute or convalescent COVID-19. The chain links TRBV27 to TRBJ2-7; D might be TRBD1 (6 bases). CDR3 coding DNA: TGTGCCAGCAGTTTTTCACAGGGACCAATCTCCTACGAGCAGTACTTC. Translating it yields CASSFSQGPISYEQYF.